These 17 T cell receptor beta chains were all obtained from the same sample, sequenced in a study of PD-L1 blockade in urothelial cancer. Measured with immunoSEQ multiplex PCR; TCRdb has only the in-frame clones, and not every one. There are fewer than 65,000 clones in the sample; 84% occur only once, and 3.2% lies in the top ten. As to time point: pretreatment peripheral blood. The sample was PBMCs, taken around atezolizumab (anti-PD-L1) treatment. These receptors originate from a man between 65 and 85 years old with urothelial cancer.

This clone was recorded at least ten times. The V and J genes are TRBV6-1 and TRBJ1-5; a possible D gene is TRBD1 (5 bases). Trimming removed 4 bases at V and 0 bases at J, with 13 bases between. From germline, CDR1 is MNHNS and CDR2 SASEGT. The CDR3 is 16 residues long. The CDR3 is CASSGSRQYSNQPQHF. CDR3 coding DNA: TGTGCCAGCAGTGGGTCTAGACAGTATAGCAATCAGCCCCAGCATTTT.

This chain links TRBV7-8 with TRBJ2-1; 8 bases agree with TRBD2. V shed 5 bases and J 4 bases; nucleotides not matched to a gene: 10. CDR1 SGHVS and CDR2 FQNEAQ come from the germline V gene. The CDR3 consists of 16 residues. In DNA, the CDR3 is TGTGCCAGCAGCCAGCTGAGCGGGAGACCATACAATGAGCAGTTCTTC. It yields the protein CASSQLSGRPYNEQFF.

V and J are TRBV19 and TRBJ1-4, with D tentatively TRBD1 (5 bases). V gave up 5 bases and J gave up 0 bases, with 13 bases separating them. The CDR3 sequence is 16 residues long. Germline assignment: CDR1 LNHDA and CDR2 SQIVND (reference sequence). CDR3 protein: CASSERGIATNEKLFF. The CDR3 DNA sequence: TGTGCCAGTAGTGAAAGGGGAATTGCAACTAATGAAAAACTGTTTTTT.

The chain carries TRBV5-5 and TRBJ1-1; a possible D gene is TRBD1 (6 bases). V was cut by 4 bases and J by 1 base, with 11 bases left in between. The CDR3 has 14 residues. Germline lookup yields CDR1 SGHKS and CDR2 YYEKEE (reference sequence). CDR3 region: CASSAMTGNTEAFF. The CDR3 nucleotides are TGTGCCAGCAGCGCAATGACAGGGAACACTGAAGCTTTCTTT. The full variable domain, completed using reference TRBV5-5 and TRBJ1-1, is DAGVTQSPTHLIKTRGQQVTLRCSPISGHKSVSWYQQVLGQGPQFIFQYYEKEERGRGNFPDRFSARQFPNYSSELNVNALLLGDSALYLCASSAMTGNTEAFFGQGTRLTVV.

This chain uses TRBV5-6 with TRBJ2-5; D possibly corresponds to TRBD2 (5 bases). Germline-derived CDR1 and CDR2 are SGHDT and YYEEEE. The V end was cut by 2 bases, the J end by 5 bases, with 16 bases between. The CDR3 is 15 amino acids. This CDR3 is CASSFSAVGMETQYF. The CDR3 bases are TGTGCCAGCAGCTTTAGCGCTGTAGGGATGGAGACCCAGTACTTC. Combining the CDR3 with reference TRBV5-6 and TRBJ2-5 gives the whole variable domain DAGVTQSPTHLIKTRGQQVTLRCSPKSGHDTVSWYQQALGQGPQFIFQYYEEEERQRGNFPDRFSGHQFPNYSSELNVNALLLGDSALYLCASSFSAVGMETQYFGPGTRLLVL.

This clone was recorded a few times. The DNA of the CDR3 is TGTGCCAGCAGGGGCGCACAAATGGAGGCGCAGTATTTT. Translation gives CASRGAQMEAQYF. This rearrangement joins TRBV7-2 to TRBJ2-3; tentatively, D is TRBD2 (5 bases). The germline gives CDR1 SGHTA, CDR2 FQGNSA. Trimming removed 6 bases at V and 10 bases at J, with 17 bases between. This CDR3 region has 13 residues.

The table lists this clone with a few counts. The chain is built from TRBV7-6 and TRBJ1-1; maybe TRBD1 (5 bases). The V and J ends lost 6 bases and 1 base respectively, with 9 bases between them. The CDR3 runs 13 residues. Germline values: CDR1 SGHVS, CDR2 FNYEAQ. The CDR3 is CASRLQENTEAFF. As DNA, the CDR3 is TGTGCCAGCAGGTTACAGGAGAACACTGAAGCTTTCTTT.

V and J are TRBV7-3 and TRBJ2-2; 12 bases are a match to TRBD2. The J segment lost 6 bases and the V segment lost 1 base, leaving 0 bases of the junction unmatched. The CDR3 covers 15 residues. Looked up from germline, CDR1 is SGHTA and CDR2 is FQGTGA. DNA for the CDR3: TGTGCCAGCAGCTTAAGACTAGCGGGAGCCGGGGAGCTGTTTTTT. Amino acid sequence: CASSLRLAGAGELFF.

The CDR3 nucleotides are TGTGCCAGCAGCTACCTGAGTCCCGTCCCATATGGCTACACCTTC. It yields the protein CASSYLSPVPYGYTF. The chain links TRBV7-9 to TRBJ1-2; no clear D. Germline CDR1 SEHNR, CDR2 FQNEAQ (reference sequence). The CDR3 is 15 residues long. Trimming took off 4 bases at V and 5 bases at J, with 17 bases between the two ends.

V gene TRBV19 combines with J gene TRBJ2-7; TRBD1 might be the D (6 bases). Germline lookup yields CDR1 LNHDA and CDR2 SQIVND (reference sequence). Between the trimmed V and J ends, which lost 5 bases and 2 bases, there was a span of 13 bases. There are 14 residues in the CDR3. The CDR3 sequence: CASSSRDTAYEQYF. CDR3 sequence (DNA): TGTGCCAGTAGTTCCCGGGACACGGCCTACGAGCAGTACTTC.

The chain's CDR3 is CASSPTSGRENEQFF. CDR3 bases: TGTGCCAGCAGCCCGACTAGCGGGAGGGAGAATGAGCAGTTCTTC. This chain links TRBV5-4 with TRBJ2-1, with 14 bases aligning to TRBD2. From germline, CDR1 is SGHNT and CDR2 YYREEE (reference sequence). Trimming took 4 bases from V and 7 from J; bases not matched to a gene: 4. The CDR3 is 15 amino acids. The full variable domain, completed using reference TRBV5-4 and TRBJ2-1, is ETGVTQSPTHLIKTRGQQVTLRCSSQSGHNTVSWYQQALGQGPQFIFQYYREEENGRGNFPPRFSGLQFPNYSSELNVNALELDDSALYLCASSPTSGRENEQFFGPGTRLTVL.

The V and J genes are TRBV6-5 and TRBJ1-2; TRBD1 agrees at 7 bases. Trimming removed 2 bases from V and 6 bases from J; junction bases left unmatched: 9. CDR1 MNHEY and CDR2 SVGAGI come from the germline V gene. This CDR3 is built from 15 residues. This chain's CDR3 is CASSYLVGGRDGYTF. DNA of the CDR3: TGTGCCAGCAGTTACCTGGTAGGGGGCAGGGATGGCTACACCTTC.

The V and J genes are TRBV5-4 and TRBJ1-2, with a tentative D call TRBD1 (5 bases). This CDR3 comprises 16 residues. Per germline, CDR1 SGHNT and CDR2 YYREEE (reference sequence). Trimming shortened V by 0 bases and J by 1 base, and 13 bases separated the two germline ends. This CDR3 is CASSLAGQGLNYGYTF. The CDR3 DNA reads TGTGCCAGCAGCTTGGCCGGGCAGGGTCTTAACTATGGCTACACCTTC.

This rearrangement joins TRBV5-4 to TRBJ1-1; the D is unclear. V lost 1 base and J lost 3, with 4 bases in between. The germline CDR1 and CDR2 sequences are SGHNT and YYREEE (reference sequence). This CDR3 region has 12 residues. The CDR3 nucleotides read TGTGCCAGCAGCTTGCCGGACACTGAAGCTTTCTTT. Amino acids: CASSLPDTEAFF.

Only a few counts were recorded for this clone. V is TRBV19 and J is TRBJ1-2; weak D call: TRBD1 (6 bases). This CDR3 has 13 amino acids. Trimming stripped 9 bases from V and 5 bases from J, with 16 bases between. Germline-derived CDR1 and CDR2 are LNHDA and SQIVND (reference sequence). In DNA, the CDR3 is TGTGCCAGCCGGACAGTAGAAAGTTATGGCTACACCTTC. Protein sequence: CASRTVESYGYTF.

This clone was observed once. The chain recombines TRBV5-1 with TRBJ2-1; TRBD2 agrees at 11 bases. The CDR3 length is 17 residues. The V segment lost 0 bases and the J segment 8 bases; nucleotides outside the gene matches: 10. Germline V gene lookup returns CDR1 SGHRS and CDR2 YFSETQ. DNA of the CDR3: TGCGCCAGCAGCTTGGACCTGACTAGCGGGATTGGTTATGAGCAGTTCTTC. Translation: CASSLDLTSGIGYEQFF. The full variable domain, rest sourced from reference TRBV5-1 and TRBJ2-1, is KAGVTQTPRYLIKTRGQQVTLSCSPISGHRSVSWYQQTPGQGLQFLFEYFSETQRNKGNFPGRFSGRQFSNSRSEMNVSTLELGDSALYLCASSLDLTSGIGYEQFFGPGTRLTVL.

This chain uses TRBV6-1 with TRBJ2-5; D possibly corresponds to TRBD1 (5 bases). With 2 bases removed from V and 5 bases from J, the gap between germline ends came to 15 bases. Germline values: CDR1 MNHNS, CDR2 SASEGT. The CDR3 consists of 15 residues. The CDR3 sequence: CASSEQGLGAETQYF. The DNA of the CDR3 is TGTGCCAGCAGTGAACAGGGTCTGGGTGCGGAGACCCAGTACTTC.